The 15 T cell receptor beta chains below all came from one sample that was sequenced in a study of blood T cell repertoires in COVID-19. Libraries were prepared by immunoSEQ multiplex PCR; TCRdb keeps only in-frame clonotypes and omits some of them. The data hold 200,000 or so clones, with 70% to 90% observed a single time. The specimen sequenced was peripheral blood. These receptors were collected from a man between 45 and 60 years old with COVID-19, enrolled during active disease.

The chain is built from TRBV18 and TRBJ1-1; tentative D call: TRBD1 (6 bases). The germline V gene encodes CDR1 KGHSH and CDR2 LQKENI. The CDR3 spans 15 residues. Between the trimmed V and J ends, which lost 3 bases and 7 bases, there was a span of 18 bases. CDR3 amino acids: CASSPSGAGTNEAFF. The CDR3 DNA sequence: TGTGCCAGCTCACCTTCCGGCGCCGGGACAAATGAAGCTTTCTTT.

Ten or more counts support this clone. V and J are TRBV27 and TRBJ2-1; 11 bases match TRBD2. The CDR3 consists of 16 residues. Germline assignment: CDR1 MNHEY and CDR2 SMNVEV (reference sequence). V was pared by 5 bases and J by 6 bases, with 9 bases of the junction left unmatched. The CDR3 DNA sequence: TGTGCCAGCAGTCATTTTAGCGGGAGGGATCTCAATGAGCAGTTCTTC. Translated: CASSHFSGRDLNEQFF.

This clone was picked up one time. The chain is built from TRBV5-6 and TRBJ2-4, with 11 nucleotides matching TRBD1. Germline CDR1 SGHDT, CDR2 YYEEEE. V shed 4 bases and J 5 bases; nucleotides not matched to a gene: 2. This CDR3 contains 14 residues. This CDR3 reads CASSPGQGENIQYF. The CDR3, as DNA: TGTGCCAGCAGCCCGGGACAGGGGGAAAACATTCAGTACTTC.

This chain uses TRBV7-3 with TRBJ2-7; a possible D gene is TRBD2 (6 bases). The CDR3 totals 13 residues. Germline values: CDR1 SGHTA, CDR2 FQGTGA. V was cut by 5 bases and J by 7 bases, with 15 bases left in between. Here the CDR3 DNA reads TGTGCCAGCAGCCAGACTAGTCGCGGAGAGCAGTACTTC. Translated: CASSQTSRGEQYF.

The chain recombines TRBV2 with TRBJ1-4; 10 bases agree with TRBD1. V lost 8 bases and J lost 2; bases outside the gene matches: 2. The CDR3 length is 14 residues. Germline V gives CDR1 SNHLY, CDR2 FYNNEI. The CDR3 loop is CASGQGVTNEKLFF. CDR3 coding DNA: TGTGCCAGCGGACAGGGGGTTACTAATGAAAAACTGTTTTTT.

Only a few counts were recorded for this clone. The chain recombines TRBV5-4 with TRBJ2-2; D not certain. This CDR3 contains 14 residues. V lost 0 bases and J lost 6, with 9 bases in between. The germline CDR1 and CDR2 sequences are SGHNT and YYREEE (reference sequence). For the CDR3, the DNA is TGTGCCAGCAGCTTGGTACAGTCGTCCGGGGAGCTGTTTTTT. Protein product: CASSLVQSSGELFF.

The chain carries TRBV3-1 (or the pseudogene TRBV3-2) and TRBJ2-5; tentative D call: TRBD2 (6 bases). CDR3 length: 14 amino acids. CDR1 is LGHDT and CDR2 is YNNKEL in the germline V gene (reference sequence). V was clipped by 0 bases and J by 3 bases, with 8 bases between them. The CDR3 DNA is TGTGCCAGCAGCCAAGATTGGGGGGAAGAGACCCAGTACTTC. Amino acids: CASSQDWGEETQYF.

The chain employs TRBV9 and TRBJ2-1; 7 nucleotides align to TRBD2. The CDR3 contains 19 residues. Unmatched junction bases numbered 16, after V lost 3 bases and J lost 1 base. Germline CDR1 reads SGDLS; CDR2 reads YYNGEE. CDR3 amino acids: CASSAIALDGGGSYNEQFF. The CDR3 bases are TGTGCCAGCAGCGCGATCGCGCTGGATGGCGGGGGTTCCTACAATGAGCAGTTCTTC.

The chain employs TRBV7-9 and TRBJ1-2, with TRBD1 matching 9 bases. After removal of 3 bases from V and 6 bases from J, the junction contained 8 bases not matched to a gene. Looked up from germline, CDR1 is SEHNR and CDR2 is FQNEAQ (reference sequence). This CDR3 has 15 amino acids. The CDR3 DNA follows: TGTGCCAGCAGCTTGGGACAGGGACGTTTTCATGGCTACACCTTC. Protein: CASSLGQGRFHGYTF.

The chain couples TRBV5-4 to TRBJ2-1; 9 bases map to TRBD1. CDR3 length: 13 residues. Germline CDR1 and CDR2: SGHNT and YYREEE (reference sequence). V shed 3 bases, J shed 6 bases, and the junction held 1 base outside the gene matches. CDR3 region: CASSWDRANEQFF. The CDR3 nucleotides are TGTGCCAGCAGCTGGGACAGGGCCAATGAGCAGTTCTTC.

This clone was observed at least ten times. CDR3 residues: CASSDNRGEVDTQYF. DNA for the CDR3: TGTGCCAGCAGTGACAACCGGGGGGAGGTCGATACGCAGTATTTT. The rearrangement links TRBV6-4 to TRBJ2-3; 7 bases fit TRBD2. With V trimmed by 2 bases and J by 6 bases, 8 bases remained unmatched. This CDR3 has 15 amino acids. Germline V gene sequence: CDR1 MRHNA, CDR2 SNTAGT.

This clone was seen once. CDR3 coding DNA: TGCGCCAGCAGCTTGGTCTTTGGCAGGGAAGAGACCCAGTACTTC. This codes for CASSLVFGREETQYF. The V and J genes are TRBV5-1 and TRBJ2-5, with D possibly being TRBD1 (5 bases). The V gene's germline CDR1 is SGHRS and CDR2 YFSETQ. V shed 0 bases and J shed 3 bases, with 12 bases lying between them. The CDR3 runs 15 residues.

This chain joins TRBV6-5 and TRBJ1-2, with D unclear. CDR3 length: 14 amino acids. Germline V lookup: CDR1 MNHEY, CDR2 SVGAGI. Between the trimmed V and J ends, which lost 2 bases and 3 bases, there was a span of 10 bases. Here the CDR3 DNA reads TGTGCCAGCAGTTACCGCTTGAGGGACTATGGCTACACCTTC. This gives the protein CASSYRLRDYGYTF.

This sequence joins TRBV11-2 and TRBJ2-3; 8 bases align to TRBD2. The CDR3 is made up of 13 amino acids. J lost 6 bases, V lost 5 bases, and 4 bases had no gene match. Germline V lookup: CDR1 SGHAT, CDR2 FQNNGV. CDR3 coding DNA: TGTGCCAGCAGCCCACTAGCGGCCGATACGCAGTATTTT. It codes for CASSPLAADTQYF.

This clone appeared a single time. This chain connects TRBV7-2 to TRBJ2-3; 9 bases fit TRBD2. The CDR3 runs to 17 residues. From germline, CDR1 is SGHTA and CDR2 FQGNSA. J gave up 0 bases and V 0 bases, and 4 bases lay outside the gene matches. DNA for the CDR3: TGTGCCAGCAGCTTAGCCGCTAGCGGGGAAAGCACAGATACGCAGTATTTT. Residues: CASSLAASGESTDTQYF.